The following is a TCR beta chain sequence with its context. The clone's antigen remains unknown. The data belong to a study of cytomegalovirus exposure and HLA in healthy donors (dated by TCRdb to 2016 to 2017). About the full investigation: An earlier analysis of more than 550 of the donors reported about 260 Gb of sequence data and 95 million to 130 million unique TCR beta sequences obtained from 180 million or so T cells. Around 300 gigabases of sequencing data and approximately 85 million unique TCR sequences were included in an early release covering about 700 HLA-typed donors. The genetic ancestry cluster associated with self-reported Caucasian donors included around four fifths of the 350 to 500 genotyped donors. The study aimed to test whether signatures of past pathogen exposure could be identified by cataloging public T cell receptors. Using immunosequencing, the study profiled T cell repertoires from 666 subjects and related those repertoires to cytomegalovirus serostatus. In addition to the first cohort of 650 to 800 subjects, a separate validation cohort of about 120 different subjects was used. High-throughput TCR immunosequencing, statistical association of individual TCRs with disease status, and machine learning were combined to predict cytomegalovirus infection status. A later analysis re-examined previously published TCR beta repertoires from more than 600 donors and added high-resolution HLA genotyping to investigate patterns of TCR occurrence. Rather than using new phenotypic data, the later analysis identified candidate immune exposures from TCR beta sequences and from how often those sequences occurred across donors. To decide whether each TCR beta V gene segment behaved as functional or pseudogenic, an earlier analysis of 587 of the donors relied on high-throughput TCR beta sequencing. Donor age, sex, ethnicity and CMV serostatus were compiled alongside the repertoire data. A later genetic analysis took genome-wide SNP genotypes for about 65% of the 666 donors and used that subset as a discovery cohort. Every discovery cohort repertoire had been produced on one sequencing platform. Both class I and class II loci were covered by HLA typing, at four-digit resolution. The number of typed donors differed by locus: 629-630 for A, B, C, DRB1 and DQB1; approximately 540 for DQA1; 606 for DPA1; and around 490 for DPB1. Roughly five DR-DQ haplotypes were handled as single units for association and clustering, since linkage in the cohort was strong. Among about 410 genotyped donors of the cohort, an average of roughly 230,000 unique TCR beta nucleotide sequences was sequenced per donor, of which roughly 17% were non-productive.

Libraries were prepared through the immunoSEQ multiplex PCR assay. A mixture of 60 forward primers for TCR Vbeta segments and 13 reverse primers for TCR Jbeta segments was used in the multiplex PCR. A multiplex PCR assay on genomic DNA amplified the CDR3 region of rearranged TCR beta genes. The amplified TCR beta libraries were sequenced on the Illumina HiSeq System as 87-base-pair reads. On the study's bioinformatics: A later analysis counted tens of millions of unique TCR beta chains across the 550 to 750 repertoires, and 10 million to 11 million of these chains were shared by at least two donors. To remove PCR and sequencing errors, raw reads were error-corrected and collapsed into unique sequences using a nearest-neighbor algorithm that merged closely related sequences. Alignment of CDR3 sequences to IMGT reference sequences was used to assign V, D and J gene segments. For a sequence to be retained, at least a six-nucleotide match to both a V gene segment and a J gene segment was required. A rearrangement counted as productive if the CDR3 had no stop codons and remained in frame with V and J, and every other rearrangement counted as non-productive. CDR3 was defined by IMGT convention, running from the second conserved V-encoded cysteine to the conserved J-encoded phenylalanine. Sequences without an unambiguous match to a single V gene segment were excluded from the earlier analysis of almost 600 of the donors. An earlier analysis of roughly 590 of the donors called V segments functional above 56.7% productive rearrangements and segregating when the between-donor standard deviation exceeded 5%. A statistical classification framework was developed to diagnose cytomegalovirus status using the catalog of TCR beta chain sequences. A later analysis assigned V and J genes by comparing TCR nucleotide sequences with IMGT/GENE-DB human TR gene sequences. A later analysis assigned CDR3 sequences and most-parsimonious VDJ recombination scenarios with the TCRdist pipeline. In a later analysis, each TCR beta chain was defined by its CDR3 amino acid sequence together with its V-gene family, and reads without a unique V-gene family were excluded. A later analysis removed 592 highly shared, low-generation-probability nucleotide sequences to deal with suspected cross-contamination and a sequencing artifact. A later analysis calculated a clonal expansion index for each public chain from normalized within-repertoire ranks of inferred template counts. In a later analysis, generation probabilities were computed with a VDJ recombination model fitted to out-of-frame rearrangements, and the resulting probabilities were checked against IGoR. Hypergeometric tests were used in a later analysis to score TCR-TCR, TCR-HLA and TCR-CMV co-occurrence, with a repertoire-size bias correction applied to the TCR pairs. A later analysis estimated false discovery rates by permuting HLA or CMV assignments 20 times. In a later analysis, co-occurring TCRs were grouped using DBSCAN, and TCRdist sequence similarity was added for clustering within HLA-allele-positive subsets. For co-occurrence clustering, repertoires with fewer than 30,000 or more than 120,000 public chains were excluded, along with 5 or 6 repertoires with anomalous nucleotide sharing. Here the immuneACCESS table is served through TCRdb, limited to in-frame sequences with V and J called. Missing clones are a known gap in these copies; in checked studies unresolved V genes cover under half, and the rest lacks a known reason. D and trimming were read from the DNA, whereas the V and J calls and clone size are those reported in that table. The record for this sample contains around 29,000 clones. 0.55% to 0.75% of the sample is held by the ten biggest clonotypes.

V lost 5 bases and J lost 5 bases, and the count of bases not matched to a germline gene is 7. Its CDR3 holds 15 amino acids, cysteine through phenylalanine. Only the CDR3 part of the read is kept: 45 bases, read in frame from the first base. CDR1 and CDR2 are drawn from the germline V gene: MNHEY, SVGAGI. The investigation overall reported the following: While some public TCRs were present in many individuals, most TCR sequences turned up only very rarely across donors. Assigning TCR associations to individual alleles was difficult when HLA alleles, especially DR and DQ, strongly co-occurred. A cluster of highly shared sequence variants was judged likely to represent a technical artifact of the sequencing pipeline. According to a later analysis, most CMV-associated TCR beta chains appeared to be HLA-restricted, and the HLA associations seemed to be driven largely by CMV exposure. Because the 87-base-pair reads could not distinguish some IMGT-functional V segments, including TRBV6-2 and TRBV6-3, those segments were excluded. In an earlier analysis of a few hundred of the donors, most TCR beta V segments were observed in productive rearrangements about 87% or about 30% of the time, broadly matching IMGT annotations. The authors suggested that the approach could potentially be generalized to other disease states and immunological phenotypes. In a later analysis, some 17,000 TCR beta sequences were associated with specific HLA alleles at a false discovery rate of 0.05. In a later genetic analysis, a missense DCLRE1C variant was associated with V-gene and J-gene trimming of TCR beta chains, and the association was replicated in an independent cohort. Some 16 rarely observed V segments, including chromosome 9 orphons, were excluded from the earlier analysis of almost 600 of the donors because counts were too low. In a later analysis, the rate of TCR association differed among HLA loci, with DRB1 alleles having the most associated TCRs and HLA-C alleles having the fewest. In a later genetic analysis, fewer N-insertions in productive TCRs were reported among donors in an Asian-associated ancestry cluster than the approximately 630-donor mean. In a later analysis, HLA-associated TCR beta chains showed more clonal expansion and lower generation probabilities than non-associated chains that were equally common. In the study, some 160 TCR beta chains were listed as associated with cytomegalovirus. The classifier was reported to diagnose cytomegalovirus status with high specificity and sensitivity in both the original and validation cohorts. For the cohort, immune exposure information was limited to CMV serostatus. HLA typing was unavailable for some donors at each locus, so association tests used only the typed subset. A further reported finding was that TCR beta sequences accurately predicted the HLA-A and HLA-B alleles for most subjects in the first cohort. Correlated functional status among segregating V segments might reflect linkage disequilibrium, but an unknown experimental factor could not be ruled out. Three of the identified cytomegalovirus-associated TCR beta chains were confirmed in vitro to be specific for cytomegalovirus antigens. Roughly uniform sequencing depth across donors was assumed in presence/absence analyses, although this assumption may not hold. In a later analysis, several top co-occurrence clusters were reported to appear linked to parvovirus B19, influenza, CMV and Epstein-Barr virus. Only TCR beta chains were sequenced in this cohort, and the absence of alpha or paired-chain data limited detectable features.

The cohort consisted of some 670 healthy bone marrow donors. At the time of sampling, all cohort members were nominally healthy, though unrecorded immune exposures were likely present. The donor was CMV seronegative and was included in the group of about 350 seronegative cohort members. A peripheral blood sample was provided by each donor, and peripheral blood mononuclear cells were used for TCR beta sequencing. The Qiagen DNeasy Blood Extraction Kit was used to extract genomic DNA from the blood cell samples. The rearrangement combines TRBV6-5 with TRBJ2-7; 12 of the junction bases match TRBD2. Sequences were obtained from PBMCs. The TCR was taken from a man between 25 and 39 years old in good health and CMV-seronegative. The nucleotides read TGTGCCAGCAGTGGGCTAGCGGGGGGGCGAGACGAGCAGTACTTC. This codes for CASSGLAGGRDEQYF.